Following are 27 T cell receptor beta chains from one sample sequenced in a study of cytomegalovirus exposure and HLA in healthy donors. Using immunoSEQ multiplex PCR, the repertoire was profiled, and TCRdb retains in-frame clones only, with some absent. The repertoire holds fewer than 200,000 clones, around nine tenths seen once, with 2% to 3% in the top ten. The sequenced sample was PBMCs. These TCRs come from a young man in good health and CMV-seropositive.

The chain joins TRBV4-3 to TRBJ2-1; 9 nucleotides align to TRBD1. In germline, CDR1 is LGHNA, CDR2 YSLEER. The CDR3 is 15 amino acids. Losses at the gene ends were 1 base for V and 7 bases for J; bases not matched to a gene: 5. The CDR3 nucleotides are TGCGCCAGCAGCCAAGTAGGGACAGGGAATAATGAGCAGTTCTTC. As protein: CASSQVGTGNNEQFF.

The V gene is TRBV6-1, the J gene TRBJ2-5; no firm D call. CDR3 length equals 10 residues. V lost 5 bases, J lost 5 bases, and 3 bases lay in between. Germline CDR1 is MNHNS and CDR2 is SASEGT. CDR3 amino acids: CASSLETQYF. As DNA, the CDR3 is TGTGCCAGCAGTCTTGAGACCCAGTACTTC.

The chain combines TRBV6-1 with TRBJ2-7, with D possibly TRBD2 on 7 matching bases. V shed 3 bases and J shed 6 bases, with 21 bases lying between them. Germline loops: CDR1 MNHNS, CDR2 SASEGT. The CDR3 extends over 16 amino acids. CDR3 DNA sequence: TGTGCCAGCAGTGATGGGGGGGCGCGGCCGGCTACCGAGCAGTACTTC. This sequence encodes CASSDGGARPATEQYF.

The J gene is TRBJ2-1, the V gene TRBV5-4, with D possibly being TRBD2 (6 bases). The CDR3 sequence is 15 residues long. The germline V gene has CDR1 SGHNT and CDR2 YYREEE (reference sequence). V lost 3 bases and J 3 bases, leaving 13 bases between the germline ends. The CDR3: CASSSDPGVYNEQFF. The CDR3 DNA sequence: TGTGCCAGCAGCTCTGACCCGGGGGTCTACAATGAGCAGTTCTTC.

Remarks on this clone: Germline is not matched at one junction end, which may reflect a read error. The chain recombines TRBV7-7 with TRBJ2-7; D possibly corresponds to TRBD1 (5 bases). Germline V gene data show CDR1 as SSHAT and CDR2 as FNYEAQ (reference sequence). The CDR3 length is 16 residues. The CDR3 DNA reads as TGTGCTAGCAGCTTAGGGGCCCTTCAGGGTGGATACGAGCAGTACTTC. The encoded protein is CASSLGALQGGYEQYF.

The rearrangement joins TRBV19 to TRBJ2-1, with a possible D match to TRBD2 (5 bases). CDR3 size: 13 residues. V was clipped by 0 bases and J by 8 bases, with 8 bases between them. Germline lookup yields CDR1 LNHDA and CDR2 SQIVND (reference sequence). CDR3 DNA: TGTGCCAGTAGTATAGATTTCGGGGATGAGCAGTTCTTC. Amino acid sequence: CASSIDFGDEQFF.

This clone was picked up a small number of times. This chain links TRBV19 with TRBJ2-5; a weak D match, TRBD2 (7 bases). The CDR3 extends over 14 amino acids. Per the germline V gene, CDR1 is LNHDA and CDR2 is SQIVND (reference sequence). The germline V and J ends were trimmed by 6 bases and 5 bases, with 16 bases remaining between them. The CDR3 nucleotides are TGTGCCAGTAGCCGACGGGGGGCGGAGGAGACCCAGTACTTC. Translation: CASSRRGAEETQYF.

The rearrangement uses TRBV6-4 and TRBJ1-4, with a tentative D call TRBD1 (5 bases). V was cut by 5 bases and J by 6 bases, with 13 bases left in between. Germline-derived CDR1 and CDR2 are MRHNA and SNTAGT. The CDR3 has 14 amino acids. For the CDR3, the DNA is TGTGCCAGCAGTAGAACCATCAGGGATGAAAAACTGTTTTTT. Translation: CASSRTIRDEKLFF.

This rearrangement joins TRBV15 to TRBJ2-7, with 9 bases matching TRBD1. There are 15 residues in the CDR3. The germline gives CDR1 LNHNV, CDR2 YYDKDF (reference sequence). The J segment lost 5 bases and the V segment lost 0 bases, leaving 5 bases of the junction unmatched. Here the CDR3 reads CATSRDRGTGNEQYF. DNA of the CDR3: TGTGCCACCAGCAGAGATCGGGGGACAGGGAACGAGCAGTACTTC.

In its sample, this clone was seen a few times. This chain links TRBV7-2 with TRBJ1-5; D is unclear. CDR1 SGHTA and CDR2 FQGNSA come from the germline V gene. This CDR3 has 15 amino acids. V lost 2 bases to trimming and J lost 1 base, with 9 bases between them. The CDR3 DNA reads as TGTGCCAGCAGCTTATGGTCAGGCAGCAATCAGCCCCAGCATTTT. Residues: CASSLWSGSNQPQHF.

The V call is TRBV13, the J call TRBJ1-5, with TRBD1 identical over 8 bases. After removal of 4 bases from V and 6 bases from J, the junction contained 5 bases not matched to a gene. Germline lookup yields CDR1 PRHDT and CDR2 FYEKMQ (reference sequence). The CDR3 covers 14 residues. The CDR3 region is CASSSGGSTQPQHF. Here the CDR3 DNA reads TGTGCCAGCAGCTCAGGGGGCTCAACTCAGCCCCAGCATTTT.

This clone was seen a single time. The chain couples TRBV4-2 to TRBJ1-5, with 8 bases lining up with TRBD1. The germline V gene has CDR1 LGHNA and CDR2 YNFKEQ. This CDR3 is built from 18 residues. Trimming cost V 0 bases and J 2 bases; bases outside gene matches: 9. CDR3 sequence reads: CASSQDSVAGGGNQPQHF. The CDR3 coding sequence is TGTGCCAGCAGCCAAGATTCGGTGGCAGGGGGCGGCAATCAGCCCCAGCATTTT.

This clone was counted once. V usage is TRBV9 and J usage is TRBJ2-5; TRBD1 might be the D (6 bases). This CDR3 comprises 12 residues. V was shortened by 3 bases and J by 5 bases, with 8 bases between the two germline ends. Germline CDR1 reads SGDLS; CDR2 reads YYNGEE. The CDR3: CASSAGEETQYF. CDR3 sequence (DNA): TGTGCCAGCAGCGCAGGGGAGGAGACCCAGTACTTC.

The chain has TRBV18 and TRBJ2-6; TRBD1 matches 7 bases. Losses at the gene ends were 6 bases for V and 4 bases for J; bases not matched to a gene: 6. Germline V CDR1 and CDR2: KGHSH, LQKENI. CDR3 length equals 15 residues. The CDR3 DNA reads as TGTGCCAGCTCTCGTACAGGGGCCGGGGCCAACGTCCTGACTTTC. Translated: CASSRTGAGANVLTF.

This clone was seen a handful of times. The CDR3 loop reads CASSSEGQRGYEQYF. The CDR3 nucleotides read TGCGCCAGCAGCTCGGAGGGACAGAGGGGATACGAGCAGTACTTC. The chain combines TRBV5-1 with TRBJ2-7; D may be TRBD1 (7 bases). Germline assignment: CDR1 SGHRS and CDR2 YFSETQ. Trimming took 3 bases from V and 4 from J, leaving 17 bases between them. This CDR3 is 15 amino acids long.

The rearrangement links TRBV4-2 to TRBJ2-3; 10 nucleotides align to TRBD2. Germline V gene sequence: CDR1 LGHNA, CDR2 YNFKEQ. The CDR3 extends over 15 amino acids. V gave up 3 bases and J gave up 4 bases; unmatched junction bases: 4. DNA of the CDR3: TGTGCCAGCAGCCAGAGAGCGGGGGGGCCAGATACGCAGTATTTT. Residues: CASSQRAGGPDTQYF.

The gene calls are TRBV18 and TRBJ2-2, with D possibly matching TRBD2 (7 bases). Germline CDR1 KGHSH, CDR2 LQKENI. The CDR3 loop spans 15 amino acids. Trimming removed 5 bases at V and 4 bases at J, with 14 bases between. CDR3 nucleotide sequence: TGTGCCAGCTCAAATGGGGGGGCGTTCACCGGGGAGCTGTTTTTT. Amino acids: CASSNGGAFTGELFF.

This chain links TRBV16 with TRBJ2-1; 7 nucleotides match TRBD1. Unmatched junction bases numbered 7, after V lost 4 bases and J lost 7 bases. The CDR3 length is 14 residues. Germline V gene lookup returns CDR1 KGHSY and CDR2 FQNENV. CDR3 sequence (DNA): TGTGCCAGCAGCCTATCGACAGGGCGGAATGAGCAGTTCTTC. This sequence encodes CASSLSTGRNEQFF.

The chain couples TRBV7-2 to TRBJ2-5; D is unclear. Trimming took 5 bases from V and 2 from J, leaving 12 bases between them. The V gene's germline CDR1 is SGHTA and CDR2 FQGNSA. The CDR3 totals 14 residues. CDR3 loop: CASSQMGLQETQYF. The CDR3 DNA follows: TGTGCCAGCAGCCAGATGGGCCTTCAAGAGACCCAGTACTTC.

As concerns this clone: The junction differs from germline at one of its ends, possibly a read error. The chain combines TRBV7-7 with TRBJ2-5, with 8 positions matching TRBD1. This CDR3 spans 16 amino acids. Germline V CDR1 and CDR2: SSHAT, FNYEAQ (reference sequence). The CDR3: CASSLILGQGQETQYF. The DNA for the CDR3 is TGTGCTAGCAGCCTTATCCTAGGACAGGGACAAGAGACCCAGTACTTC.

This clone has just a few counts. The chain has TRBV6-4 and TRBJ2-3; 9 positions agree with TRBD2. J was trimmed by 6 bases and V by 6 bases; bases with no gene match: 7. CDR1 and CDR2 (germline): MRHNA, SNTAGT. This CDR3 comprises 14 residues. CDR3 loop: CASRAGGDADTQYF. In DNA, the CDR3 is TGTGCCAGCAGAGCGGGAGGAGACGCGGATACGCAGTATTTT.

This chain connects TRBV29-1 to TRBJ1-1; D uncertain. V was trimmed by 6 bases and J by 4 bases, leaving 12 bases between them. The germline CDR1 and CDR2 sequences are SQVTM and ANQGSEA. The CDR3 is made up of 12 amino acids. Here the CDR3 DNA reads TGCAGCGTCACCCTTGCGGTCACTGAAGCTTTCTTT. Translated, it gives CSVTLAVTEAFF.

The V gene is TRBV28, the J gene TRBJ1-2; tentatively, D is TRBD1 (5 bases). CDR1 and CDR2 from the germline V gene are MDHEN and SYDVKM. V dropped 8 bases and J dropped 8 bases, with 24 bases sitting between them. This CDR3 is built from 15 residues. CDR3: CASSSVRKGAWGYTF. CDR3 sequence (DNA): TGTGCCAGCTCTAGTGTGCGGAAAGGGGCATGGGGCTACACCTTC.

This clone has just a few counts. V is TRBV6-5 and J is TRBJ1-2; perhaps TRBD1 as D (5 bases). Between the trimmed V and J ends, which lost 2 bases and 1 base, there was a span of 5 bases. CDR3 length: 13 amino acids. The germline V gene has CDR1 MNHEY and CDR2 SVGAGI. Here the CDR3 reads CASSYDSNYGYTF. The CDR3 nucleotides are TGTGCCAGCAGTTACGACAGTAACTATGGCTACACCTTC.

The rearrangement uses TRBV7-9 and TRBJ1-1; possible D gene TRBD1, 5 bases. Trimming removed 6 bases at V and 3 bases at J, with 11 bases between. The CDR3 totals 13 residues. Germline V CDR1 and CDR2: SEHNR, FQNEAQ (reference sequence). This chain's CDR3 is CASRTPTDTEAFF. The CDR3 region has the DNA TGTGCCAGCAGGACCCCGACAGACACTGAAGCTTTCTTT.

V usage is TRBV7-8 and J usage is TRBJ2-7, with TRBD1 matching 10 bases. Germline assignment: CDR1 SGHVS and CDR2 FQNEAQ. After removal of 3 bases from V and 2 bases from J, the junction contained 10 bases not matched to a gene. The CDR3 sequence is 17 residues long. In DNA form, the CDR3 reads TGTGCCAGCAGCTTCGCGTTCCGGACAGGGGGAACCTACGAGCAGTACTTC. Protein sequence: CASSFAFRTGGTYEQYF.

The CDR3 nucleotides are TGTGCCAGCAGTTTATCGGCAGGGGTGCAGCCCCAGCATTTT. Its protein is CASSLSAGVQPQHF. The chain has TRBV28 and TRBJ1-5, with D maybe TRBD1 (6 bases). The V gene's germline CDR1 is MDHEN and CDR2 SYDVKM. This CDR3 is built from 14 residues. V was pared by 1 base and J by 7 bases, with 11 bases between.